The entry below gives a single TCR beta chain sequence along with its context. The target of this receptor is not known. Per-nucleotide qualities are absent, and no much larger clonotype sits a single base away. Amplification of TCR beta CDR3 regions was carried out from RNA transcripts. For the first round of RT-PCR on the TCR CDR3, the HTBI primer set was used together with the Qiagen OneStep RT-PCR kit. Libraries were constructed in a second round of multiplex PCR, after which size selection and purification were performed. Libraries were sequenced paired-end with 100 bp reads on an Illumina HiSeq2000. The original methods were these. Raw data were processed with SOAPnuke, discarding reads with adapters, uncalled bases, mean Phred below 15, or no exact constant-primer or identifier match. High-quality paired reads were merged using COPE v1.2.5, and each unique nucleotide sequence was defined as a clonotype. Clonotypes were aligned to IMGT TRBV, TRBD and TRBJ reference segments using MiTCR v1.1. Only V-J combinations with frequency above 0.0001, covering 99.2% of repertoires, were analysed. A TCS score was defined as the ratio between F50 (clonal expansion) and ExV (chaos), using BLOSUM62-based TCRdist between CDR3 peptides within each V-J. Welch's t-statistics and random forest reduced some 510 V-J features to 10 to 15, which were used in a naive Bayes classifier (R e1071). Using fastp trimming at Q25 and MiXCR clonotype assembly, TCRdb reanalyzed the public sequencing data and kept in-frame beta chains. CDR3 protein duplicates are merged, each entry listing the most common genes and DNA. TCRdb's processing, not the study's, gives the V and J calls here. This sample has over 350,000 distinct CDR3 sequences in its table, and roughly 14% of those were observed once. About 12% of the sample is taken by the ten largest.

These data belong to a study of T cells in Graves' hyperthyroidism and ophthalmopathy (dated 2019 in TCRdb). A note on the overall study: Peripheral blood was collected at initial diagnosis, before any treatment. To identify TCR V-J signatures that set the groups apart, the researchers used a discovery cohort of 100 patients, made up of 40 to 45 with Graves' ophthalmopathy and about 55 with stable Graves' hyperthyroidism. Prospective prediction of ophthalmopathy was tested in an independent validation cohort of 18 to 20 hyperthyroidism patients and some 17 patients who later progressed to ophthalmopathy. The 100 or so discovery patients were divided at random into training and test sets in a 7:3 ratio. In addition, the study compared T-cell repertoires in thyroid tissue and in blood from roughly 6 Graves' hyperthyroidism patients. Following sampling, methimazole starting at 30 mg daily was given to hyperthyroidism patients, and high-dose intravenous methylprednisolone was given to ophthalmopathy patients. TCR Vbeta CDR3 sequencing of fewer than 150 peripheral blood samples (about 45 ophthalmopathy, around 80 hyperthyroidism and some 17 progressor patients) is reported in the paper. The paper's findings and limits, for the study overall: In validation, the model predicted progression to ophthalmopathy a median of roughly 6.1 months before onset, with 65% to 71% sensitivity and roughly 72% specificity. Blood samples also contained most of the expanded thyroid clonotypes (frequency above 0.001), which suggests that blood repertoires may reflect thyroid immune responses. A 13 V-J signature model separated ophthalmopathy from stable hyperthyroidism, with about 90% sensitivity and about 81% specificity in cross-validation and 80%/75% in testing. No statistical method was used to set the sample size in advance, and investigators knew the group allocation.

Ophthalmopathy patients had moderately to severely active disease, with a Clinical Activity Score of 3 or more, a NOSPECS grade of 4 or more, and a disease duration of less than 3 months. Patients with uncontrolled infections, other autoimmune diseases, pregnancy or lactation were excluded. Clinical symptoms, serum thyroxine and TRAb, thyroid ultrasound, and orbital computed tomography formed the basis for the diagnoses. PBMCs were isolated from more than 8 ml of fresh peripheral blood by Ficoll-Paque density gradient centrifugation. Trizol reagent was used to extract total RNA, and RNA quality was then checked on an Agilent 2100 Bioanalyzer. CDR1 and CDR2 are read off the germline V gene (reference sequence) as SEHNR and FQNEAQ. The CDR3 covers 16 residues, taking in both the cysteine and the phenylalanine. The kept DNA is CDR3 alone, 48 bases in frame from the first base. V trim: 4 bases; J trim: 5 bases; unmatched bases: 8.

The rearranged segments are TRBV7-9 and TRBJ2-3; 11 bases in the middle match TRBD2. The source of this sequence is a young man with Graves' ophthalmopathy. The sample comprised blood. CDR3 protein: CASSSLSGGAGDTQYF. In nucleotides, the sequence is TGTGCCAGCAGCTCCCTTAGCGGGGGGGCCGGAGATACGCAGTATTTT.